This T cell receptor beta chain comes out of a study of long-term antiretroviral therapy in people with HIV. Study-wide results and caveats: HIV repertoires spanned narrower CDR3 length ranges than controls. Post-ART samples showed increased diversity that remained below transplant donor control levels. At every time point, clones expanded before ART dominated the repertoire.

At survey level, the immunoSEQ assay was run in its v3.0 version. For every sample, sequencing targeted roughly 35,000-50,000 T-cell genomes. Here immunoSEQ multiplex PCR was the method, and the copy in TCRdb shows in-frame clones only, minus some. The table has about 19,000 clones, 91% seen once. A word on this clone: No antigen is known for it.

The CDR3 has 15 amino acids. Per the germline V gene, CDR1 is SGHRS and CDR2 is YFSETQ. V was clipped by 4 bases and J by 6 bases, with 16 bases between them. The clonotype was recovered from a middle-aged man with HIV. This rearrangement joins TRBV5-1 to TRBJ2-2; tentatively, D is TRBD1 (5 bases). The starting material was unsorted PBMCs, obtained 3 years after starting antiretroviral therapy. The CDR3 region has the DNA TGCGCCAGCAGCCCGACAGTTCTGGTGCCCGGGGAGCTGTTTTTT. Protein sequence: CASSPTVLVPGELFF.